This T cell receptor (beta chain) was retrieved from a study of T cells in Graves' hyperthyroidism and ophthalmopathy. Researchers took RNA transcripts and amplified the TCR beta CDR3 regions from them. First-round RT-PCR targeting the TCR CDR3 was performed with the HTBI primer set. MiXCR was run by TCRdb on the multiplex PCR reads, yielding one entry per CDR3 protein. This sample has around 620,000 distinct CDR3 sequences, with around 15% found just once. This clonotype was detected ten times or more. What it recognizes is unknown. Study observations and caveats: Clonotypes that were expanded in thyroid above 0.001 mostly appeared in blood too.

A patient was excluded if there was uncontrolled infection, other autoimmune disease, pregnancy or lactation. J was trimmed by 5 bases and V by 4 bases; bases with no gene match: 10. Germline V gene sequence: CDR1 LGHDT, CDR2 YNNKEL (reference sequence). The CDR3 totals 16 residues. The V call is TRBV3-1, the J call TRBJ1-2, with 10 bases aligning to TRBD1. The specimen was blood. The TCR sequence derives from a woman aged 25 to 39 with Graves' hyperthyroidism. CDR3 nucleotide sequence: TGTGCCAGCAGCCTCCTGACAGGGGGCGATCGTTATGGCTACACCTTC. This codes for CASSLLTGGDRYGYTF.